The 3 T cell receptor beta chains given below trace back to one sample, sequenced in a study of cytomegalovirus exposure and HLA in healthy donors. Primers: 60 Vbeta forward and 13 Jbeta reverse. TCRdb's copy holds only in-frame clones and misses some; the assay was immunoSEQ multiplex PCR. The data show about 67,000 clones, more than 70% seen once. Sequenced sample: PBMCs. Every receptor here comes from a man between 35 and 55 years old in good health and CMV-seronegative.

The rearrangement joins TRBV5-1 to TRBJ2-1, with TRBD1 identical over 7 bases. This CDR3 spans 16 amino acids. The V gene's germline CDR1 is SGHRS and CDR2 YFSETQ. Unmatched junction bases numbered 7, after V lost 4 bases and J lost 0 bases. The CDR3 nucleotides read TGCGCCAGCAGCAGCCTGGGACAGAGCTCCTACAATGAGCAGTTCTTC. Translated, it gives CASSSLGQSSYNEQFF.

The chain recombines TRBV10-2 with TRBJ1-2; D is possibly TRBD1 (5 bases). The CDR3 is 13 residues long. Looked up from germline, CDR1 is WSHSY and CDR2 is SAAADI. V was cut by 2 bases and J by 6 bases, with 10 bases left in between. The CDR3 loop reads CASSESRVDGYTF. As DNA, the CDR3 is TGCGCCAGCAGTGAGAGCAGGGTGGATGGCTACACCTTC.

The CDR3 DNA is TGTGCCAGCAGCTTACAGGCTAGCCCCCCAAACAATGAGCAGTTCTTC. This encodes CASSLQASPPNNEQFF. This chain uses TRBV7-9 with TRBJ2-1; D is possibly TRBD2 (5 bases). Per germline, CDR1 SEHNR and CDR2 FQNEAQ (reference sequence). V was cut by 2 bases and J by 5 bases, with 16 bases left in between. The CDR3 has 16 amino acids.